The sequence of this TCR beta chain was determined in a study of T cell responses to AZD1222 COVID-19 vaccine. Overall study: Timing groups of about 4 and about 12 weeks for second doses were pooled.

CDR1 and CDR2 from the germline V gene are MNHNS and SASEGT. CDR3 length: 18 amino acids. Trimming took 0 bases from V and 3 from J, leaving 20 bases between them. The method was immunoSEQ multiplex PCR; TCRdb's version includes in-frame clones alone and lacks a portion of them. The sample includes more than 100,000 clones, 87% of them seen just once. This sequence was found in an adult in good health. The rearrangement links TRBV6-1 to TRBJ1-1; unclear D gene. Sequences were derived from peripheral blood, sampled on day 0 of AZD1222 vaccination. CDR3 amino acids: CASSEALVGGNLYTEAFF. As DNA, the CDR3 is TGTGCCAGCAGTGAAGCGTTGGTGGGAGGAAATTTGTACACTGAAGCTTTCTTT.